A single sample gave rise to the 27 T cell receptor beta chains below, sequenced in a study of post-analysis software for immune sequencing data. Findings and caveats of the study: Comparison of patients with controls showed four or five TRBV segments more frequent in patients, TRBV5-6, TRBV5-1 and TRBV20-1 among them.

No antigen is known for these receptors. Unique molecular identifiers were present in the TCR beta cDNA libraries. TCRdb re-called the PCR reads through MiXCR, storing one row per CDR3 protein. This table has about 820,000 distinct CDR3 sequences, approximately 57% appearing once. Input material: blood. These receptors were taken from a girl between 5 and 17 years old with multiple sclerosis.

V and J are TRBV5-5 and TRBJ2-5; TRBD1 or TRBD2 may be the D gene (5 bases each). CDR1 is SGHKS and CDR2 is YYEKEE in the germline V gene (reference sequence). The germline V and J ends were trimmed by 4 bases and 2 bases, with 27 bases remaining between them. The CDR3 spans 19 residues. CDR3 sequence (DNA): TGTGCCAGCAGCCGACCGACTATAACAGGCGGAGAGATACAAGAGACCCAGTACTTC. Translation: CASSRPTITGGEIQETQYF.

The table lists this clonotype with a few counts. The chain joins TRBV9 to TRBJ1-6; D is ambiguous. The CDR3 runs 14 residues. CDR1 SGDLS and CDR2 YYNGEE come from the germline V gene. Trimming shortened V by 0 bases and J by 7 bases, and 8 bases separated the two germline ends. The CDR3 loop reads CASSVERSNSPLHF. In nucleotides, the CDR3 is TGTGCCAGCAGCGTAGAACGGTCCAATTCACCCCTCCACTTT. Looking up the rest from reference TRBV9 and TRBJ1-6 gives the full variable domain: DSGVTQTPKHLITATGQRVTLRCSPRSGDLSVYWYQQSLDQGLQFLIQYYNGEERAKGNILERFSAQQFPDLHSELNLSSLELGDSALYFCASSVERSNSPLHFGNGTRLTVT.

The V gene is TRBV7-9, the J gene TRBJ1-2; 7 nucleotides match TRBD1. The CDR3 has 16 amino acids. Germline values: CDR1 SEHNR, CDR2 FQNEAQ (reference sequence). Losses at the gene ends were 7 bases for V and 0 bases for J; bases not matched to a gene: 11. The CDR3 region is CASNSPGTATNYGYTF. CDR3 nucleotide sequence: TGTGCCAGCAACTCGCCCGGGACAGCCACTAACTATGGCTACACCTTC.

This rearrangement joins TRBV5-1 to TRBJ2-1; D call uncertain. Between the trimmed V and J ends, which lost 6 bases and 0 bases, there was a span of 16 bases. CDR1 SGHRS and CDR2 YFSETQ come from the germline V gene. This CDR3 region has 16 residues. The CDR3 region has the DNA TGCGCCAGCACCTTAACGGGTCAGCTCTCCTACAATGAGCAGTTCTTC. Its protein is CASTLTGQLSYNEQFF.

The chain recombines TRBV12-3 or TRBV12-4 with TRBJ1-4; 7 bases agree with TRBD1. V was clipped by 5 bases and J by 0 bases; unmatched bases: 15. The CDR3 covers 19 residues. CDR3 coding DNA: TGTGCCAGCAGTCCACGGGACAGAAGAGCAGGGGCAACTAATGAAAAACTGTTTTTT. This gives the protein CASSPRDRRAGATNEKLFF.

A few counts support this clonotype. J is TRBJ2-7 and V is TRBV7-3; D possibly corresponds to TRBD2 (5 bases). The germline gives CDR1 SGHTA, CDR2 FQGTGA. The CDR3 loop spans 14 amino acids. V was cut by 2 bases and J by 7 bases, with 15 bases left in between. The CDR3 region has the DNA TGTGCCAGCAGCTTAGACGGACTCGTAGGGGAGCAGTACTTC. It is translated as CASSLDGLVGEQYF.

The chain is built from TRBV6-2 or TRBV6-3 and TRBJ1-1, with 7 bases matching TRBD1. CDR1 and CDR2 from the germline V gene are MNHEY and SVGEGT. V was pared by 6 bases and J by 7 bases, with 14 bases of the junction left unmatched. The CDR3 has 15 amino acids. The CDR3: CASSQHLTGRFEAFF. The CDR3 DNA reads as TGTGCCAGCAGCCAACACCTGACAGGGAGGTTTGAAGCTTTCTTT.

The genes are TRBV20-1 and TRBJ2-5, with D possibly being TRBD1 or TRBD2 (6 bases each). Trimming took 0 bases from V and 5 from J, leaving 16 bases between them. Germline CDR1 reads DFQATT; CDR2 reads SNEGSKA (reference sequence). The CDR3 is 15 residues long. The chain's CDR3 is CSARDSGGRGETQYF. In DNA form, the CDR3 reads TGCAGTGCTAGAGATTCCGGGGGCCGGGGGGAGACCCAGTACTTC.

On this clonotype: One junction end does not reproduce the germline sequence, and a read error may be involved. This chain uses TRBV5-1 with TRBJ2-3; unclear D gene. In germline, CDR1 is SGHRS, CDR2 YFSETQ. This CDR3 is 14 amino acids long. The CDR3 DNA reads as TGCGCCAGCGGCTTGGTGTCTTCCACAGACACGCAGTATTTT. This encodes CASGLVSSTDTQYF. Full variable domain (remainder filled in from reference TRBV5-1 and TRBJ2-3): KAGVTQTPRYLIKTRGQQVTLSCSPISGHRSVSWYQQTPGQGLQFLFEYFSETQRNKGNFPGRFSGRQFSNSRSEMNVSTLELGDSALYLCASGLVSSTDTQYFGPGTRLTVL.

V and J are TRBV9 and TRBJ2-5, with D possibly matching TRBD1 (6 bases). The length of the CDR3 is 15 residues. In germline, CDR1 is SGDLS, CDR2 YYNGEE. Trimming stripped 6 bases from V and 2 bases from J, with 17 bases between. The CDR3 DNA sequence: TGTGCCAGCACCACTCGACAGGATATGCAAGAGACCCAGTACTTC. The encoded protein is CASTTRQDMQETQYF. Based on the CDR3 plus reference TRBV9 and TRBJ2-5, the full variable domain is DSGVTQTPKHLITATGQRVTLRCSPRSGDLSVYWYQQSLDQGLQFLIQYYNGEERAKGNILERFSAQQFPDLHSELNLSSLELGDSALYFCASTTRQDMQETQYFGPGTRLLVL.

The chain has TRBV12-3 or TRBV12-4 and TRBJ2-3, with D perhaps TRBD1 (7 bases). With 7 bases removed from V and 4 bases from J, the gap between germline ends came to 15 bases. The CDR3 contains 14 residues. CDR3 sequence reads: CASTAGGRADTQYF. In DNA, the CDR3 is TGTGCCAGCACCGCAGGGGGGAGAGCAGATACGCAGTATTTT.

This clonotype was detected only a few times. The gene calls are TRBV20-1 and TRBJ1-2, with D perhaps TRBD1 (5 bases). Trimming removed 0 bases from V and 4 bases from J, with 9 bases in between. Germline V CDR1 and CDR2: DFQATT, SNEGSKA (reference sequence). The CDR3 runs 13 residues. The CDR3 spells CSARDGAGYGYTF. In DNA, the CDR3 is TGCAGTGCTAGAGATGGGGCAGGCTATGGCTACACCTTC.

V usage is TRBV15 and J usage is TRBJ2-3, with a possible D match to TRBD1 (6 bases). Germline V gene lookup returns CDR1 LNHNV and CDR2 YYDKDF (reference sequence). The CDR3 runs to 14 residues. V shed 7 bases and J shed 0 bases, with 11 bases lying between them. CDR3 coding DNA: TGTGCCACCAAAGGGGGAGAAAGCACAGATACGCAGTATTTT. Its translation: CATKGGESTDTQYF.

This clonotype was seen only a few times. The chain recombines TRBV20-1 with TRBJ1-5, with D unclear. The germline V gene encodes CDR1 DFQATT and CDR2 SNEGSKA (reference sequence). V lost 4 bases to trimming and J lost 1 base, with 5 bases between them. CDR3 length: 12 residues. CDR3: CSAIDSNQPQHF. The DNA for the CDR3 is TGCAGTGCTATCGACAGCAATCAGCCCCAGCATTTT.

In this sample, this clonotype turned up a few times. This sequence joins TRBV2 and TRBJ2-5; D not resolved. The CDR3 extends over 13 amino acids. V lost 10 bases, J lost 9 bases, and 21 bases lay in between. Germline CDR1 is SNHLY and CDR2 is FYNNEI. This chain's CDR3 is CATSTTELSAQYF. CDR3 coding DNA: TGTGCCACCTCTACTACAGAATTGAGTGCCCAGTACTTC.

This rearrangement joins TRBV5-6 to TRBJ2-3; tentative D call: TRBD1 (5 bases). Trimming took 0 bases from V and 1 from J, leaving 9 bases between them. Germline values: CDR1 SGHDT, CDR2 YYEEEE. This CDR3 is 15 amino acids long. CDR3 in amino acids: CASSLAGFGTDTQYF. DNA for the CDR3: TGTGCCAGCAGCTTGGCAGGGTTTGGCACAGATACGCAGTATTTT.

This clonotype was counted between two and nine times. The chain couples TRBV5-1 to TRBJ2-7, with TRBD2 identical over 7 bases. Germline lookup yields CDR1 SGHRS and CDR2 YFSETQ. Trimming removed 4 bases from V and 0 bases from J; junction bases left unmatched: 7. This CDR3 region has 15 residues. The CDR3 DNA is TGCGCCAGCAGCCGGGCTAGCGGTAGCTCCTACGAGCAGTACTTC. Its translation is CASSRASGSSYEQYF.

The chain has TRBV28 and TRBJ2-3, with TRBD1 matching 10 bases. Per germline, CDR1 MDHEN and CDR2 SYDVKM. V shed 3 bases and J 4 bases; nucleotides not matched to a gene: 4. The CDR3 is 15 amino acids. CDR3 loop: CASSFAGQGSDTQYF. CDR3 nucleotides: TGTGCCAGCAGTTTCGCGGGACAGGGGTCAGATACGCAGTATTTT.

This chain links TRBV6-5 with TRBJ1-5; D is uncertain. The V end was cut by 2 bases, the J end by 2 bases, with 10 bases between. The CDR3 extends over 15 amino acids. CDR1 is MNHEY, CDR2 SVGAGI, per germline. CDR3 sequence reads: CASSYARAGNQPQHF. The CDR3 nucleotides are TGTGCCAGCAGTTACGCTCGGGCGGGCAATCAGCCCCAGCATTTT.

The V gene is TRBV6-6, the J gene TRBJ2-7; no clear D. V was trimmed by 6 bases and J by 2 bases, leaving 17 bases between them. CDR1 is MNHNY, CDR2 SVGAGI, per germline (reference sequence). The CDR3 is 15 amino acids. CDR3 sequence reads: CASRDRVRSTYEQYF. Written as DNA, the CDR3 is TGTGCCAGCAGGGATAGGGTTCGGAGTACCTACGAGCAGTACTTC.

This rearrangement joins TRBV29-1 to TRBJ2-7, with 12 positions matching TRBD2. Germline V lookup: CDR1 SQVTM, CDR2 ANQGSEA. The length of the CDR3 is 14 residues. V lost 4 bases to trimming and J lost 5 bases; unmatched junction nucleotides: 6. The CDR3 spells CSVALLAGGHEQYF. Here the CDR3 DNA reads TGCAGCGTTGCGCTCCTAGCGGGAGGGCACGAGCAGTACTTC.

This rearrangement joins TRBV20-1 to TRBJ2-1; 7 nucleotides match TRBD2. The CDR3 extends over 15 amino acids. V trimming: 1 base; J trimming: 6 bases; junction bases outside the gene matches: 9. Germline V gene data show CDR1 as DFQATT and CDR2 as SNEGSKA (reference sequence). Here the CDR3 DNA reads TGCAGTGCTAGAGGGGGCGGGAGTTGGTTCAATGAGCAGTTCTTC. This translates into CSARGGGSWFNEQFF.

The chain recombines TRBV18 with TRBJ1-5, with D maybe TRBD1 (5 bases). V shed 0 bases and J shed 7 bases, with 16 bases lying between them. The germline gives CDR1 KGHSH, CDR2 LQKENI. CDR3 length equals 16 residues. DNA of the CDR3: TGTGCCAGCTCACCACCGCAGGGTCAAGGTATACAGCCCCAGCATTTT. Its translation is CASSPPQGQGIQPQHF.

The J gene is TRBJ1-5, the V gene TRBV5-1; D remains ambiguous. Deletions cut 0 bases from V and 1 base from J, with 8 bases between. In germline, CDR1 is SGHRS, CDR2 YFSETQ. This CDR3 has 15 residues. The CDR3, as DNA: TGCGCCAGCAGCTTGGGAGAGAAAAGCAATCAGCCCCAGCATTTT. Amino acids: CASSLGEKSNQPQHF. The full variable domain, in which reference TRBV5-1 and TRBJ1-5 provide the parts outside the CDR3, is KAGVTQTPRYLIKTRGQQVTLSCSPISGHRSVSWYQQTPGQGLQFLFEYFSETQRNKGNFPGRFSGRQFSNSRSEMNVSTLELGDSALYLCASSLGEKSNQPQHFGDGTRLSIL.

V usage is TRBV13 and J usage is TRBJ2-4, with 8 bases matching TRBD2. The J call may be faulty, since TRBJ2-7 better matches the DNA end. This CDR3 is built from 16 residues. In germline, CDR1 is PRHDT, CDR2 FYEKMQ (reference sequence). The CDR3: CASSTLSGGGPYEQYF. As DNA, the CDR3 is TGTGCCAGCAGCACCCTTTCGGGCGGGGGGCCTTACGAGCAGTACTTC.

The chain has TRBV20-1 and TRBJ2-5, with 10 bases that match TRBD2. The closer fit of TRBJ2-7 to the DNA end suggests the J call may be wrong. Germline V lookup: CDR1 DFQATT, CDR2 SNEGSKA (reference sequence). The CDR3 contains 16 residues. The DNA for the CDR3 is TGCAGTGCTAGACTAGCGGGAGTAGGGACCGTGTACGAGCAGTACTTC. It yields the protein CSARLAGVGTVYEQYF.

The CDR3 DNA follows: TGCAGCGCCGGGGACAGATTAAACACTGAAGCTTTCTTT. Protein sequence: CSAGDRLNTEAFF. V is TRBV29-1 and J is TRBJ1-1, with 7 bases lining up with TRBD1. The V gene's germline CDR1 is SQVTM and CDR2 ANQGSEA. The CDR3 has 13 amino acids. V was clipped by 7 bases and J by 2 bases; unmatched bases: 7.